Following are 24 T cell receptor beta chains from one sample sequenced in a study of T cell responses to AZD1222 COVID-19 vaccine. Repertoires were generated with immunoSEQ multiplex PCR, while TCRdb's copy carries only in-frame clones and drops some. Among nearly 55,000 clones listed, 89% were seen once. The sequencing used peripheral blood, collected 28 days after the second AZD1222 dose. These TCRs come from an adult who received the AZD1222 COVID-19 vaccine.

V gene TRBV7-9 combines with J gene TRBJ2-3, with D possibly matching TRBD2 (5 bases). This CDR3 region has 13 residues. Trimming shortened V by 5 bases and J by 4 bases, and 10 bases separated the two germline ends. Germline V gives CDR1 SEHNR, CDR2 FQNEAQ (reference sequence). DNA of the CDR3: TGTGCCAGCAGCCCAAGAGGGCCAGATACGCAGTATTTT. Translated, it gives CASSPRGPDTQYF.

The rearrangement joins TRBV29-1 to TRBJ2-7; TRBD2 agrees at 9 bases. The germline V gene encodes CDR1 SQVTM and CDR2 ANQGSEA. Unmatched junction bases numbered 8, after V lost 7 bases and J lost 1 base. There are 14 residues in the CDR3. The CDR3 is CSADTSGPSYEQYF. DNA of the CDR3: TGCAGCGCCGACACTAGCGGGCCTTCCTACGAGCAGTACTTC.

This chain links TRBV5-4 with TRBJ1-6, with a tentative D call TRBD1 (5 bases). The V gene's germline CDR1 is SGHNT and CDR2 YYREEE (reference sequence). Trimming shortened V by 0 bases and J by 7 bases, and 11 bases separated the two germline ends. This CDR3 is 15 amino acids long. For the CDR3, the DNA is TGTGCCAGCAGCTTGGATCGACAGTCAAATTCACCCCTCCACTTT. This sequence encodes CASSLDRQSNSPLHF.

The CDR3 region is CASSIPREESSYNEQFF. The CDR3 region has the DNA TGTGCCAGTAGTATCCCCCGGGAGGAGAGCTCCTACAATGAGCAGTTCTTC. This rearrangement joins TRBV19 to TRBJ2-1; TRBD2 agrees at 7 bases. The V and J ends lost 3 bases and 0 bases, in that order; junction bases with no gene match: 8. The CDR3 extends over 17 amino acids. CDR1 is LNHDA and CDR2 is SQIVND in the germline V gene (reference sequence).

This clone was counted once. The V gene is TRBV5-1, the J gene TRBJ1-2; D unresolved. There are 15 residues in the CDR3. Germline CDR1 and CDR2: SGHRS and YFSETQ. With 0 bases removed from V and 7 bases from J, the gap between germline ends came to 16 bases. The CDR3 loop is CASSLALGAPAGYTF. The CDR3 DNA sequence: TGCGCCAGCAGCTTGGCCCTCGGTGCTCCCGCTGGCTACACCTTC.

V gene TRBV7-9 combines with J gene TRBJ1-1, with D possibly TRBD1 on 6 matching bases. This CDR3 comprises 16 residues. V was trimmed by 1 base and J by 5 bases, leaving 17 bases between them. CDR1 and CDR2 from the germline V gene are SEHNR and FQNEAQ (reference sequence). The CDR3 loop reads CASSLEGIGGGTEAFF. The DNA for the CDR3 is TGTGCCAGCAGCTTAGAGGGTATAGGGGGAGGGACTGAAGCTTTCTTT.

The chain couples TRBV7-2 to TRBJ2-7, with 12 bases matching TRBD2. Germline CDR1 SGHTA, CDR2 FQGNSA. J lost 3 bases, V lost 5 bases, and 8 bases had no gene match. The CDR3 is made up of 16 amino acids. CDR3 DNA: TGTGCCAGCAGCCCTCGGCCACTAGCGGGGGGCTACGAGCAGTACTTC. This translates into CASSPRPLAGGYEQYF.

V is TRBV19 and J is TRBJ1-4; D remains ambiguous. CDR3 length equals 16 residues. Germline CDR1 and CDR2: LNHDA and SQIVND (reference sequence). V lost 5 bases to trimming and J lost 5 bases, with 18 bases between them. CDR3 DNA: TGTGCCAGTAGTGCCCGGGGAGGGTCCAGCAATGAAAAACTGTTTTTT. Its protein product is CASSARGGSSNEKLFF.

The V call is TRBV2, the J call TRBJ2-3; tentatively, D is TRBD1 (6 bases). The germline gives CDR1 SNHLY, CDR2 FYNNEI. V lost 4 bases and J 3 bases, leaving 14 bases between the germline ends. This CDR3 spans 15 amino acids. CDR3 region: CASSVEQGTTDTQYF. In DNA, the CDR3 is TGTGCCAGCAGTGTAGAACAGGGTACGACAGATACGCAGTATTTT.

The rearrangement joins TRBV6-5 to TRBJ1-3; D is unresolved. Germline loops: CDR1 MNHEY, CDR2 SVGAGI. Trimming took off 7 bases at V and 4 bases at J, with 17 bases between the two ends. The CDR3 loop spans 15 amino acids. The CDR3 DNA reads TGTGCCAGCACCGAAGGCAGATCGGGAGGAAACACCATATATTTT. Its translation: CASTEGRSGGNTIYF.

The V gene is TRBV4-1, the J gene TRBJ2-2; 9 bases align to TRBD2. Per germline, CDR1 MGHRA and CDR2 YSYEKL. CDR3 size: 17 residues. J lost 9 bases, V lost 4 bases, and 15 bases had no gene match. CDR3 sequence: CASSPGTSSPGSRELFF. The CDR3 DNA sequence: TGCGCCAGCAGCCCTGGGACTAGCTCCCCTGGTTCCCGGGAGCTGTTTTTT.

This chain connects TRBV15 to TRBJ2-7, with 9 bases lining up with TRBD2. The CDR3 runs to 15 residues. The germline V gene has CDR1 LNHNV and CDR2 YYDKDF (reference sequence). V shed 5 bases, J shed 2 bases, and the junction held 7 bases outside the gene matches. CDR3 sequence (DNA): TGTGCCACCAGCCCCGGGGCTAGCGGGACCTACGAGCAGTACTTC. Its translation is CATSPGASGTYEQYF. Combining the CDR3 with reference TRBV15 and TRBJ2-7 gives the whole variable domain DAMVIQNPRYQVTQFGKPVTLSCSQTLNHNVMYWYQQKSSQAPKLLFHYYDKDFNNEADTPDNFQSRRPNTSFCFLDIRSPGLGDTAMYLCATSPGASGTYEQYFGPGTRLTVT.

This chain's CDR3 is CASSLGRPETQYF. In nucleotides, the CDR3 is TGTGCCAGCAGCTTAGGCAGGCCGGAGACCCAGTACTTC. The rearrangement uses TRBV11-3 and TRBJ2-5; D not resolved. V was cut by 1 base and J by 5 bases, with 8 bases left in between. Germline V gene sequence: CDR1 SGHNT, CDR2 YENEEA. The CDR3 extends over 13 amino acids.

The V gene is TRBV29-1, the J gene TRBJ2-5; D might be TRBD2 (6 bases). Between the trimmed V and J ends, which lost 6 bases and 4 bases, there was a span of 15 bases. This CDR3 has 13 amino acids. The V gene's germline CDR1 is SQVTM and CDR2 ANQGSEA. The CDR3 bases are TGCAGCGTGCGGGGAAATCGTCGAGAGACCCAGTACTTC. It yields the protein CSVRGNRRETQYF.

The chain is built from TRBV11-3 and TRBJ2-2, with 10 bases matching TRBD2. Unmatched junction bases numbered 6, after V lost 5 bases and J lost 6 bases. The CDR3 sequence is 15 residues long. The germline gives CDR1 SGHNT, CDR2 YENEEA. The CDR3 reads CASSLRTSGAGELFF. DNA of the CDR3: TGTGCCAGCAGCCTGCGGACTAGCGGTGCCGGGGAGCTGTTTTTT. The variable domain in full, with the rest retrieved from reference TRBV11-3 and TRBJ2-2, is EAGVVQSPRYKIIEKKQPVAFWCNPISGHNTLYWYLQNLGQGPELLIRYENEEAVDDSQLPKDRFSAERLKGVDSTLKIQPAELGDSAVYLCASSLRTSGAGELFFGEGSRLTVL.

This clone was counted a single time. The chain employs TRBV7-2 and TRBJ1-3; TRBD1 might be the D (5 bases). V gave up 5 bases and J gave up 1 base, with 9 bases separating them. Looked up from germline, CDR1 is SGHTA and CDR2 is FQGNSA. This CDR3 has 14 residues. The CDR3 loop reads CASSTQGSGNTIYF. CDR3 nucleotides: TGTGCCAGCAGCACCCAGGGTTCTGGAAACACCATATATTTT. Using reference TRBV7-2 and TRBJ1-3 for the parts outside the CDR3, the full variable domain is GAGVSQSPSNKVTEKGKDVELRCDPISGHTALYWYRQSLGQGLEFLIYFQGNSAPDKSGLPSDRFSAERTGGSVSTLTIQRTQQEDSAVYLCASSTQGSGNTIYFGEGSWLTVV.

This clone was seen only once. Other DNA sequences of this sample code for an identical CDR3. V usage is TRBV9 and J usage is TRBJ2-5, with D maybe TRBD1 (6 bases). The germline CDR1 and CDR2 sequences are SGDLS and YYNGEE. The length of the CDR3 is 15 residues. V dropped 0 bases and J dropped 5 bases, with 14 bases sitting between them. CDR3 in DNA: TGTGCCAGCAGCGTAGACTCAGGGGCCGGGGAGACCCAGTACTTC. Its translation is CASSVDSGAGETQYF.

This rearrangement joins TRBV25-1 to TRBJ2-2, with D unresolved. Germline CDR1 reads MGHDK; CDR2 reads SYGVNS. The CDR3 totals 14 residues. V was pared by 3 bases and J by 2 bases, with 7 bases between. The CDR3 DNA reads as TGTGCCAGCAGTGACGGATATAACACCGGGGAGCTGTTTTTT. It specifies CASSDGYNTGELFF.

The chain links TRBV19 to TRBJ1-2, with D uncertain. Germline V gene sequence: CDR1 LNHDA, CDR2 SQIVND (reference sequence). The CDR3 is made up of 12 amino acids. V lost 5 bases and J lost 6, with 10 bases in between. The CDR3 DNA sequence: TGTGCCAGTAGTCGGGAGCGGCATGGCTACACCTTC. It is translated as CASSRERHGYTF.

J is TRBJ2-7 and V is TRBV5-5; 10 bases align to TRBD1. Germline loops: CDR1 SGHKS, CDR2 YYEKEE (reference sequence). The length of the CDR3 is 14 residues. Unmatched junction bases numbered 1, after V lost 0 bases and J lost 4 bases. The CDR3 is CASSLGTGGYEQYF. CDR3 nucleotide sequence: TGTGCCAGCAGCTTGGGGACAGGGGGGTACGAGCAGTACTTC.

This chain uses TRBV18 with TRBJ1-1, with 9 positions matching TRBD1. J lost 3 bases, V lost 2 bases, and 10 bases had no gene match. CDR3 length: 17 amino acids. Germline V gene lookup returns CDR1 KGHSH and CDR2 LQKENI. CDR3 residues: CASSPTSDRGEYTEAFF. DNA for the CDR3: TGTGCCAGCTCACCAACCTCCGACAGGGGGGAGTACACTGAAGCTTTCTTT.

This clone was counted once. The chain links TRBV5-1 to TRBJ2-1; 11 positions agree with TRBD2. This CDR3 is 18 amino acids long. The V segment lost 3 bases and the J segment 2 bases; nucleotides outside the gene matches: 10. The germline gives CDR1 SGHRS, CDR2 YFSETQ. The CDR3 DNA sequence: TGCGCCAGCAGCTGGGCCCGGGTAGCGGGAGGGCCCTACAATGAGCAGTTCTTC. It is translated as CASSWARVAGGPYNEQFF.

The chain carries TRBV6-2 or TRBV6-3 and TRBJ2-2; 13 nucleotides agree with TRBD2. In germline, CDR1 is MNHEY, CDR2 SVGEGT. The CDR3 runs to 16 residues. The junction had 6 bases not matched to a gene; V was cut back by 5 bases and J by 6 bases. The CDR3 region has the DNA TGTGCCAGCAGTCCCCGACTAGCGGGAGGACCCGGGGAGCTGTTTTTT. Translated, it gives CASSPRLAGGPGELFF.

The rearrangement links TRBV29-1 to TRBJ1-2; D call uncertain. The CDR3 has 11 residues. The germline CDR1 and CDR2 sequences are SQVTM and ANQGSEA. Trimming left V 7 bases short and J 6 bases short, with 12 bases between. In DNA, the CDR3 is TGCAGCGCTCCGGACGTAGATGGCTACACCTTC. It specifies CSAPDVDGYTF.